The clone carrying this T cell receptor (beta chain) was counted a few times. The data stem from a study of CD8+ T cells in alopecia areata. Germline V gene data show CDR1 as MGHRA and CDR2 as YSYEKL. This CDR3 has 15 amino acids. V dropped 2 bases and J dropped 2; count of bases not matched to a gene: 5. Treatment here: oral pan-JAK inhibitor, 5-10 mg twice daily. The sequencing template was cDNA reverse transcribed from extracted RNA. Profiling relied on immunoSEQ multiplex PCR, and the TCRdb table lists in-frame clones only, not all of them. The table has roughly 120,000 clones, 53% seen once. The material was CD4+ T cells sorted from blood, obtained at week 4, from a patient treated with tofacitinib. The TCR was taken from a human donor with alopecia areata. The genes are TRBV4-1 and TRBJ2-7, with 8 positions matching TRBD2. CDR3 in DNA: TGCGCCAGCAGCCAACCCGGGACTAGGCCCTACGAGCAGTACTTC. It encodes CASSQPGTRPYEQYF.